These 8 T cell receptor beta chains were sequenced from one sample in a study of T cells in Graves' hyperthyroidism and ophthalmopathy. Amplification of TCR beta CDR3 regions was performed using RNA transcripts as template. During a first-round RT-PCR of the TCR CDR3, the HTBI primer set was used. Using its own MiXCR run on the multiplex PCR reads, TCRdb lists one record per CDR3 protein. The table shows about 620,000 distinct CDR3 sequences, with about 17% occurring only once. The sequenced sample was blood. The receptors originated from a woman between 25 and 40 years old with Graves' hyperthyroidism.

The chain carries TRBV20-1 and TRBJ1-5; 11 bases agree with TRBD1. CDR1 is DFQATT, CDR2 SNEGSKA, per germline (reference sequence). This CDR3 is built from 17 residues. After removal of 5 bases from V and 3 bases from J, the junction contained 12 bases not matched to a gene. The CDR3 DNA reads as TGCAGTGCTTGGGACAGGGGGTCCCTAGTTAACAATCAGCCCCAGCATTTT. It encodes CSAWDRGSLVNNQPQHF.

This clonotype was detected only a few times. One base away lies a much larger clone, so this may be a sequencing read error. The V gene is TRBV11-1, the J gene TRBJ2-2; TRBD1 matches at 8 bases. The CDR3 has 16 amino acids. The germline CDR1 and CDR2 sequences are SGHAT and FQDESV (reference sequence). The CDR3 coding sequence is TGTGCCAGCAGCTTGGGGCAGGGGGCGAACACCGGGGAGCCGTTTTTT. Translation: CASSLGQGANTGEPFF.

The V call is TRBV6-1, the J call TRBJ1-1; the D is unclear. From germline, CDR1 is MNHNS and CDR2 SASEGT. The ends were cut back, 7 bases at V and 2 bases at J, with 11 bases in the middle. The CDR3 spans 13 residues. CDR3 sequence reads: CASKPSGNTEAFF. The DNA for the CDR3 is TGTGCCAGCAAGCCCTCGGGAAACACTGAAGCTTTCTTT.

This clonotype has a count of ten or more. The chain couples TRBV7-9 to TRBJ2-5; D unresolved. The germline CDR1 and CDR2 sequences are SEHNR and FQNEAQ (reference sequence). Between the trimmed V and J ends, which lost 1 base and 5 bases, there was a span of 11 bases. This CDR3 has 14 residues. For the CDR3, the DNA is TGTGCCAGCAGCTTAGTTGAGTTAGGGGAGACCCAGTACTTC. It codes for CASSLVELGETQYF.

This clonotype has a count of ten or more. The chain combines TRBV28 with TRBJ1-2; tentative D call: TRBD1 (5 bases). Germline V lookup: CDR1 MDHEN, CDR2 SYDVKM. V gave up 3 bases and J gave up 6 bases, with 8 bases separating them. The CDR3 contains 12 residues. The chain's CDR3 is CASSFGGDGYTF. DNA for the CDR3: TGTGCCAGCAGTTTTGGGGGGGATGGCTACACCTTC.

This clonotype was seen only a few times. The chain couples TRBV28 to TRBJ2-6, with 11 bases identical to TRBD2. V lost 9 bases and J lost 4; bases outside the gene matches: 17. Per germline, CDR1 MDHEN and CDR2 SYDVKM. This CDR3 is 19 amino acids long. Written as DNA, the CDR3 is TGTGCCAGTATAGGCCTCCCACTAGCGGGAGATCCCGGGGCCAACGTCCTGACTTTC. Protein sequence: CASIGLPLAGDPGANVLTF.

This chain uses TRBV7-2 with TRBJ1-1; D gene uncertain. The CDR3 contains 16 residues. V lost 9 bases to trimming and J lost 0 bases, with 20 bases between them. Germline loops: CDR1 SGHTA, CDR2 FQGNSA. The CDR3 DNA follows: TGTGCCAGTAGTATAGATACGTACAGAATGAACACTGAAGCTTTCTTT. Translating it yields CASSIDTYRMNTEAFF.

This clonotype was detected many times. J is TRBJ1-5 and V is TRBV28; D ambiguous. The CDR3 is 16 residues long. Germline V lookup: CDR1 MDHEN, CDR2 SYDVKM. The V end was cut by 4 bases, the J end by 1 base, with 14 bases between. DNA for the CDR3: TGTGCCAGCAGTTCTGGGAGTTTCTGGAGCAATCAGCCCCAGCATTTT. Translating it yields CASSSGSFWSNQPQHF.